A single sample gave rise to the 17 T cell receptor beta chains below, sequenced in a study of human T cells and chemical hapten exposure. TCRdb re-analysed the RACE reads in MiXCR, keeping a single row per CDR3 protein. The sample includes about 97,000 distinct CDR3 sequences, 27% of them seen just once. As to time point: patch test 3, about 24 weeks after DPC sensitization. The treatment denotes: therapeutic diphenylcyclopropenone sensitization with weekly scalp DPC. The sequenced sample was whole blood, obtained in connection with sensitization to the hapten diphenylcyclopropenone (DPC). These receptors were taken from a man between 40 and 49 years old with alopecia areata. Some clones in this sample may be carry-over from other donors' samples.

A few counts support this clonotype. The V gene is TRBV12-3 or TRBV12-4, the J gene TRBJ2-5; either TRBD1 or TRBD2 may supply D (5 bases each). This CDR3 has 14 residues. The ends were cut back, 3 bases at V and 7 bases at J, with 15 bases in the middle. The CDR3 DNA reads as TGTGCCAGCAGTTTTAGGGACGGCGGTGGGACCCAGTACTTC. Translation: CASSFRDGGGTQYF.

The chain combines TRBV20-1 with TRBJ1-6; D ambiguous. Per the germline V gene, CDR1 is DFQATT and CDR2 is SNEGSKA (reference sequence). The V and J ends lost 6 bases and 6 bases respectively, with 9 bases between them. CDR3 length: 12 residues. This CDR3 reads CSASAPNSPLHF. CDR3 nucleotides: TGCAGTGCCTCGGCCCCTAATTCACCCCTCCACTTT.

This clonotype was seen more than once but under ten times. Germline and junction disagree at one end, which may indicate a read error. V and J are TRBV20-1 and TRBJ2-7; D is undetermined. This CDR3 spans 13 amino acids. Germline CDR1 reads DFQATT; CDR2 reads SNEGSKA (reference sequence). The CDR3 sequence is CSARGSQLYEQYF. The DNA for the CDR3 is TGCAGCGCTAGAGGTAGTCAGCTTTACGAGCAGTACTTC.

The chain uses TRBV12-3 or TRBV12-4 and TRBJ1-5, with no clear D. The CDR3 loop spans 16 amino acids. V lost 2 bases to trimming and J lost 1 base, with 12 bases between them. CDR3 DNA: TGTGCCAGCAGTTTAACCGGCGGAGGAAGCAATCAGCCCCAGCATTTT. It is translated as CASSLTGGGSNQPQHF.

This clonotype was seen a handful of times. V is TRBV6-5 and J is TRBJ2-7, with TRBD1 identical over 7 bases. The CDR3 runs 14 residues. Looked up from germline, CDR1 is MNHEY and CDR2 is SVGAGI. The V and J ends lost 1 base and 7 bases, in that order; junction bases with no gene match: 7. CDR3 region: CASSYYRGSGEQYF. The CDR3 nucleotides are TGTGCCAGCAGTTACTACAGGGGATCCGGAGAGCAGTACTTC.

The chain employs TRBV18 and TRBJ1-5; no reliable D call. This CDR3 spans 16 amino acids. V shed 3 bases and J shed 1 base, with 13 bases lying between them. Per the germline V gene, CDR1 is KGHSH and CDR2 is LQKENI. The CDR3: CASSPSRVQSNQPQHF. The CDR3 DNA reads TGTGCCAGCTCACCGAGTAGGGTTCAGAGCAATCAGCCCCAGCATTTT.

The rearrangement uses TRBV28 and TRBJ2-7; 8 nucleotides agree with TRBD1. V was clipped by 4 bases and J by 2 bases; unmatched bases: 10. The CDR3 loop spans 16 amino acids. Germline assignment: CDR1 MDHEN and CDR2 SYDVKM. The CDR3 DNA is TGTGCCAGCAGTTCATATACAGGGGGTCGAACCTACGAGCAGTACTTC. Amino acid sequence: CASSSYTGGRTYEQYF.

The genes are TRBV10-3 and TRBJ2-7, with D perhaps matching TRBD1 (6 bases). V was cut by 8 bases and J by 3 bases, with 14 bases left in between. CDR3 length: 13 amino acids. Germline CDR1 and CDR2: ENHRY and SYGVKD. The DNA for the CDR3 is TGTGCCATCTCACAGGGCGCCGACTACGAGCAGTACTTC. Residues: CAISQGADYEQYF.

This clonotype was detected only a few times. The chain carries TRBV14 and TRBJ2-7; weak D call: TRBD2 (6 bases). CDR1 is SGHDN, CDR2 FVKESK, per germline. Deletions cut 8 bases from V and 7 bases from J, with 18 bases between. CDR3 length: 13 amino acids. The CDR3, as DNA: TGTGCCAGCGGTGAGGGAGGCTTGTCAGAGCAGTACTTC. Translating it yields CASGEGGLSEQYF.

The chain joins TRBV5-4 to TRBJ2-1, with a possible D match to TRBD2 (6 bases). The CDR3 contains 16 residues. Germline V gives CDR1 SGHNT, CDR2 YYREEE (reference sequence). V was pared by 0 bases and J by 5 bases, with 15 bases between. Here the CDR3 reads CASSLGGLAGNNEQFF. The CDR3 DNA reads TGTGCCAGCAGCTTGGGAGGGCTCGCGGGAAACAATGAGCAGTTCTTC.

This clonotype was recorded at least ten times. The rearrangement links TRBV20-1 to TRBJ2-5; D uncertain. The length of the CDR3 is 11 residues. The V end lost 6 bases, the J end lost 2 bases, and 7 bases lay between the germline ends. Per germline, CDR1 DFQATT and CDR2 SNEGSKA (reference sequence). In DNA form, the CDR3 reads TGCAGTGCCGAAGCACAAGAGACCCAGTACTTC. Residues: CSAEAQETQYF.

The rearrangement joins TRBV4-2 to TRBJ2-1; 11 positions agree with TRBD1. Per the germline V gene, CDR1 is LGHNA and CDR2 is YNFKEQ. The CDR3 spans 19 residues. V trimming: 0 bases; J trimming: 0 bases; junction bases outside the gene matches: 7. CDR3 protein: CASSQEVGTGGSSYNEQFF. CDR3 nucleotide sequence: TGTGCCAGCAGCCAAGAAGTAGGGACAGGGGGTAGCTCCTACAATGAGCAGTTCTTC.

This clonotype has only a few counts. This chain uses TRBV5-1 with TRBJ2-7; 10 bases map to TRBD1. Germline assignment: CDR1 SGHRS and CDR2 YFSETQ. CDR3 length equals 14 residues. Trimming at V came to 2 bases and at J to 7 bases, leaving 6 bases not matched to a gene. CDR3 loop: CASSFDGTGVEQYF. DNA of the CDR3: TGCGCCAGCAGCTTTGACGGGACAGGGGTAGAGCAGTACTTC.

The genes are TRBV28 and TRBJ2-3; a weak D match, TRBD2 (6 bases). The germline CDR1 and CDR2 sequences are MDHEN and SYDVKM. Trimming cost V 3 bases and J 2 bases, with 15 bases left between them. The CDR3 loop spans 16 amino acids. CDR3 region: CASSFGGRRATDTQYF. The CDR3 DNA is TGTGCCAGCAGTTTCGGAGGCCGGAGGGCCACAGATACGCAGTATTTT. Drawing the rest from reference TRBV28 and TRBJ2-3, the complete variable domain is DVKVTQSSRYLVKRTGEKVFLECVQDMDHENMFWYRQDPGLGLRLIYFSYDVKMKEKGDIPEGYSVSREKKERFSLILESASTNQTSMYLCASSFGGRRATDTQYFGPGTRLTVL.

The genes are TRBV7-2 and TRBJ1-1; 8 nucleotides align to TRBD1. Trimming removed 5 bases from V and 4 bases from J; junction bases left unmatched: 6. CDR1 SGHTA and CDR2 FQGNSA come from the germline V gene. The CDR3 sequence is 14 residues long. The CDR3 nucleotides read TGTGCCAGCAGCCGGACAGGGCTGGGCACTGAAGCTTTCTTT. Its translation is CASSRTGLGTEAFF.

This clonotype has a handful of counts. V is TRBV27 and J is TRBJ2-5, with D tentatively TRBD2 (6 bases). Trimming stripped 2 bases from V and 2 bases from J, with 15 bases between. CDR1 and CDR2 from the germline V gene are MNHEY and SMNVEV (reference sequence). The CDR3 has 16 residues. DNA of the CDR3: TGTGCCAGCAGTTTAAAGCGTATGGGAGGACAAGAGACCCAGTACTTC. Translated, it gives CASSLKRMGGQETQYF.

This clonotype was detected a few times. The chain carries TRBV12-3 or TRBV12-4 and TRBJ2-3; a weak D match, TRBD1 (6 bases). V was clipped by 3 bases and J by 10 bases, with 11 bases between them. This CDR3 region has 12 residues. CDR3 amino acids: CASSFGQMAQYF. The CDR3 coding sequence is TGTGCCAGCAGTTTTGGACAGATGGCGCAGTATTTT.